One sample yielded the 32 T cell receptor beta chains listed below, sequenced in a study of T cells in Graves' hyperthyroidism and ophthalmopathy. Authors of the study amplified TCR beta CDR3 regions from RNA transcripts. When the TCR CDR3 underwent first-round RT-PCR, the HTBI primer set was used. TCRdb re-called the multiplex PCR reads through MiXCR, storing one row per CDR3 protein. The profile shows about half a million distinct CDR3 sequences, roughly a quarter of them singletons. Specimen: blood. The receptors originated from a woman aged 30 to 39 with Graves' ophthalmopathy.

This chain uses TRBV12-5 with TRBJ1-5; D remains unclear. Germline assignment: CDR1 LGHNT and CDR2 FRNRAP. The ends were cut back, 4 bases at V and 9 bases at J, with 13 bases in the middle. The CDR3 spans 13 residues. CDR3 loop: CASGSNGDRPQHF. The CDR3 DNA is TGTGCTAGTGGTTCGAATGGCGATCGGCCCCAGCATTTT.

This clonotype showed up many times. This chain connects TRBV27 to TRBJ2-7; 9 nucleotides line up with TRBD1. Trimming removed 5 bases from V and 2 bases from J; junction bases left unmatched: 4. There are 14 residues in the CDR3. CDR1 is MNHEY, CDR2 SMNVEV, per germline (reference sequence). In DNA form, the CDR3 reads TGTGCCAGCAGTGGCCGGGACAGGGCCTACGAGCAGTACTTC. This gives the protein CASSGRDRAYEQYF.

This clonotype was detected a few times. This sequence joins TRBV11-2 and TRBJ2-2; 7 positions agree with TRBD1. The J segment lost 5 bases and the V segment lost 5 bases, leaving 14 bases of the junction unmatched. The CDR3 has 17 residues. Germline CDR1 and CDR2: SGHAT and FQNNGV. CDR3 DNA: TGTGCCAGCAGCACGGAGCCCGACAGGGTTTATACCGGGGAGCTGTTTTTT. Translated: CASSTEPDRVYTGELFF.

This clonotype was detected ten times or more. The V call is TRBV27, the J call TRBJ2-7; no firm D call. CDR3 size: 14 residues. Germline V gives CDR1 MNHEY, CDR2 SMNVEV (reference sequence). V dropped 5 bases and J dropped 0 bases, with 11 bases sitting between them. The CDR3 nucleotides are TGTGCCAGCAGTAAAGGTACCCCCTCCTACGAGCAGTACTTC. Translating it yields CASSKGTPSYEQYF.

This clonotype was detected ten times or more. The chain uses TRBV11-2 and TRBJ1-2, with 8 bases fitting TRBD1. CDR1 and CDR2 from the germline V gene are SGHAT and FQNNGV. This CDR3 region has 17 residues. The V and J ends lost 0 bases and 2 bases, in that order; junction bases with no gene match: 8. The CDR3 bases are TGTGCCAGCAGCTTAGATCCAAGGACAGGGATCAACTATGGCTACACCTTC. It specifies CASSLDPRTGINYGYTF. The full variable domain, rest sourced from reference TRBV11-2 and TRBJ1-2, is EAGVAQSPRYKIIEKRQSVAFWCNPISGHATLYWYQQILGQGPKLLIQFQNNGVVDDSQLPKDRFSAERLKGVDSTLKIQPAKLEDSAVYLCASSLDPRTGINYGYTFGSGTRLTVV.

This clonotype was observed many times. V and J are TRBV30 and TRBJ2-7, with TRBD1 matching over 8 bases. Germline V gives CDR1 GTSNPN, CDR2 SVGIG (reference sequence). The CDR3 is made up of 11 amino acids. The CDR3 loop is CASTGGYEQYF. As DNA, the CDR3 is TGTGCATCTACAGGGGGCTACGAGCAGTACTTC.

This clonotype was observed at least ten times. The gene calls are TRBV19 and TRBJ2-5; D perhaps matches TRBD1 (6 bases). The CDR3 length is 14 residues. V gave up 3 bases and J gave up 5 bases, with 13 bases separating them. Germline CDR1 reads LNHDA; CDR2 reads SQIVND (reference sequence). The CDR3 region has the DNA TGTGCCAGTAGTATCAGCAGGGGATGGGAGACCCAGTACTTC. Translation: CASSISRGWETQYF.

In its sample, this clonotype was seen a few times. This sequence joins TRBV18 and TRBJ1-1; D is uncertain. The germline V gene has CDR1 KGHSH and CDR2 LQKENI. The CDR3 spans 15 residues. V was shortened by 2 bases and J by 0 bases, with 10 bases between the two germline ends. DNA of the CDR3: TGTGCCAGCTCACCATGGCGACCCATGAACACTGAAGCTTTCTTT. Protein sequence: CASSPWRPMNTEAFF.

The V gene is TRBV7-8, the J gene TRBJ1-2, with 8 bases aligning to TRBD1. V was clipped by 5 bases and J by 5 bases; unmatched bases: 10. This CDR3 region has 15 residues. Per germline, CDR1 SGHVS and CDR2 FQNEAQ. The CDR3 DNA is TGTGCCAGCAGCCCTAACCCGGACAGGGTTTATGGCTACACCTTC. It encodes CASSPNPDRVYGYTF.

The chain is built from TRBV7-2 and TRBJ2-7; D is possibly TRBD1 or TRBD2 (5 bases each). Trimming pared 4 bases from V and 5 bases from J, leaving 15 bases between. The CDR3 is made up of 14 amino acids. In germline, CDR1 is SGHTA, CDR2 FQGNSA. DNA for the CDR3: TGTGCCAGCAGCTCACGGGGCAAAGTCCACGAGCAGTACTTC. This gives the protein CASSSRGKVHEQYF.

Many counts were recorded for this clonotype. CDR3 loop: CSATTGSTEAFF. In nucleotides, the CDR3 is TGCAGTGCTACGACAGGGTCCACTGAAGCTTTCTTT. V gene TRBV20-1 combines with J gene TRBJ1-1; TRBD1 matches 7 bases. Trimming at V came to 4 bases and at J to 4 bases, leaving 3 bases not matched to a gene. The CDR3 sequence is 12 residues long. Germline CDR1 and CDR2: DFQATT and SNEGSKA (reference sequence).

The V gene is TRBV28, the J gene TRBJ2-4; no clear D. This CDR3 is built from 16 residues. The V gene lost 1 base and the J gene lost 0 bases, with 10 bases spanning the gap. Germline V gives CDR1 MDHEN, CDR2 SYDVKM. The CDR3 nucleotides read TGTGCCAGCAGTTTATCAAGGGCTCTAGCCAAAAACATTCAGTACTTC. Its translation: CASSLSRALAKNIQYF.

In this sample, this clonotype turned up many times. The chain recombines TRBV6-2 or TRBV6-3 with TRBJ1-1; D is perhaps TRBD1 (5 bases). Germline values: CDR1 MNHEY, CDR2 SVGEGT. This CDR3 is built from 15 residues. Trimming took 0 bases from V and 1 from J, leaving 9 bases between them. For the CDR3, the DNA is TGTGCCAGCAGTTACTCGCGGGGGAAGAACACTGAAGCTTTCTTT. It encodes CASSYSRGKNTEAFF.

This clonotype was detected once. The rearrangement uses TRBV6-5 and TRBJ1-6; D possibly corresponds to TRBD1 (5 bases). The CDR3 contains 15 residues. Germline loops: CDR1 MNHEY, CDR2 SVGAGI. The V gene lost 2 bases and the J gene lost 2 bases, with 7 bases spanning the gap. The CDR3 DNA is TGTGCCAGCAGTTACGGGGGTACCTATAATTCACCCCTCCACTTT. It encodes CASSYGGTYNSPLHF.

This clonotype was observed many times. The CDR3 spells CASSYGLAYETQYF. The CDR3 bases are TGTGCCAGCAGTTATGGACTAGCCTATGAGACCCAGTACTTC. This chain uses TRBV6-5 with TRBJ2-5; TRBD2 aligns across 8 bases. The CDR3 loop spans 14 amino acids. Germline CDR1 and CDR2: MNHEY and SVGAGI. V dropped 3 bases and J dropped 5; count of bases not matched to a gene: 5.

This clonotype was found a few times. A read error may produce the germline difference seen at one junction end. The V call is TRBV7-3, the J call TRBJ2-2; tentative D call: TRBD2 (6 bases). The CDR3 extends over 13 amino acids. The germline gives CDR1 SGHTA, CDR2 FQGTGA. The CDR3: CASSLDGAREPFF. The CDR3 DNA sequence: TGTGCCAGCAGCTTAGATGGGGCCCGGGAGCCGTTTTTT.

This clonotype turned up a few times. This chain uses TRBV28 with TRBJ1-1; no clear D gene. From germline, CDR1 is MDHEN and CDR2 SYDVKM. This CDR3 contains 15 residues. V lost 3 bases and J lost 1, with 12 bases in between. The CDR3 loop is CASSLSAVQNTEAFF. CDR3 DNA sequence: TGTGCCAGCAGTTTGTCTGCAGTACAGAACACTGAAGCTTTCTTT.

The chain links TRBV20-1 to TRBJ1-2; D is perhaps TRBD1 (5 bases). Germline CDR1 is DFQATT and CDR2 is SNEGSKA (reference sequence). The CDR3 is 15 amino acids. V was shortened by 0 bases and J by 3 bases, with 14 bases between the two germline ends. The CDR3 coding sequence is TGCAGTGCTAGAGATCTGATCCGGGGGGACTATGGCTACACCTTC. It specifies CSARDLIRGDYGYTF.

This clonotype was recorded many times. This chain joins TRBV14 and TRBJ2-7; no clear D. This CDR3 region has 17 residues. Trimming removed 0 bases from V and 3 bases from J, with 18 bases in between. CDR1 is SGHDN, CDR2 FVKESK, per germline. Here the CDR3 DNA reads TGTGCCAGCAGCCAAGATGATAGGGCCTCCCTTTTCTACGAGCAGTACTTC. This translates into CASSQDDRASLFYEQYF. The full variable domain, with the rest looked up from reference TRBV14 and TRBJ2-7, is EAGVTQFPSHSVIEKGQTVTLRCDPISGHDNLYWYRRVMGKEIKFLLHFVKESKQDESGMPNNRFLAERTGGTYSTLKVQPAELEDSGVYFCASSQDDRASLFYEQYFGPGTRLTVT.

The chain carries TRBV12-3 or TRBV12-4 and TRBJ2-7, with D tentatively TRBD1 or TRBD2 (5 bases each). CDR3 length: 13 residues. V shed 3 bases and J shed 6 bases, with 12 bases lying between them. This chain's CDR3 is CASSFGDGREQYF. The DNA of the CDR3 is TGTGCCAGCAGTTTCGGGGACGGTCGCGAGCAGTACTTC.

This clonotype was counted at least ten times. V usage is TRBV9 and J usage is TRBJ2-7; either TRBD1 or TRBD2 may fit D (5 bases each). The CDR3 totals 16 residues. V dropped 2 bases and J dropped 6 bases, with 21 bases sitting between them. Germline assignment: CDR1 SGDLS and CDR2 YYNGEE. The CDR3 DNA reads as TGTGCCAGCAGCGTTGTCGGGATAGGGGCTCCCTCCGAGCAGTACTTC. Amino acids: CASSVVGIGAPSEQYF.

In this sample, this clonotype turned up many times. V is TRBV7-4 and J is TRBJ2-2; 13 bases are a match to TRBD2. J gave up 3 bases and V 4 bases, and 5 bases lay outside the gene matches. The length of the CDR3 is 17 residues. Germline V gene sequence: CDR1 SGHVT, CDR2 SQSDAQ. The DNA of the CDR3 is TGTGCCAGCAGCTATCGGACTAGCGGGGGCGACACCGGGGAGCTGTTTTTT. Its protein is CASSYRTSGGDTGELFF. The full variable domain, in which reference TRBV7-4 and TRBJ2-2 provide the parts outside the CDR3, is GAGVSQSPRYKVAKRGRDVALRCDSISGHVTLYWYRQTLGQGSEVLTYSQSDAQRDKSGRPSGRFSAERPERSVSTLKIQRTEQGDSAVYLCASSYRTSGGDTGELFFGEGSRLTVL.

Many counts were recorded for this clonotype. The chain has TRBV10-3 and TRBJ1-1; a weak D match, TRBD1 (6 bases). CDR1 is ENHRY, CDR2 SYGVKD, per germline. The CDR3 consists of 16 residues. The V gene lost 6 bases and the J gene lost 4 bases, with 21 bases spanning the gap. CDR3 in amino acids: CAIRATTQGRGTEAFF. In DNA, the CDR3 is TGTGCCATCAGGGCTACAACACAGGGTCGTGGCACTGAAGCTTTCTTT.

CDR3 sequence reads: CASSSGATEQYF. The CDR3 DNA follows: TGTGCCAGCAGTTCAGGAGCTACCGAGCAGTACTTC. The chain employs TRBV27 and TRBJ2-7; D gene unclear. CDR1 and CDR2 (germline): MNHEY, SMNVEV (reference sequence). Deletions cut 4 bases from V and 6 bases from J, with 10 bases between. This CDR3 is built from 12 residues.

This clonotype has a handful of counts. This chain connects TRBV6-1 to TRBJ1-2; D is perhaps TRBD1 (6 bases). The germline V and J ends were trimmed by 6 bases and 6 bases, with 14 bases remaining between them. This CDR3 region has 13 residues. In germline, CDR1 is MNHNS, CDR2 SASEGT. The CDR3 protein is CASSPEWGHGYTF. CDR3 DNA sequence: TGTGCCAGCAGCCCGGAGTGGGGGCATGGCTACACCTTC.

This clonotype was counted at least ten times. The chain employs TRBV5-5 and TRBJ1-2; D call uncertain. The V end was cut by 2 bases, the J end by 6 bases, with 14 bases between. CDR1 SGHKS and CDR2 YYEKEE come from the germline V gene (reference sequence). The CDR3 sequence is 14 residues long. This chain's CDR3 is CASSLDPVGNGYTF. CDR3 bases: TGTGCCAGCAGCTTAGACCCCGTTGGTAATGGCTACACCTTC.

This clonotype was seen repeatedly, ten times or more. This chain uses TRBV10-3 with TRBJ2-7; D not certain. Germline lookup yields CDR1 ENHRY and CDR2 SYGVKD. V was cut by 0 bases and J by 0 bases, with 15 bases left in between. CDR3 size: 17 residues. This CDR3 reads CAISESLLPQSSYEQYF. The CDR3 nucleotides read TGTGCCATCAGTGAGTCTTTATTGCCCCAGAGCTCCTACGAGCAGTACTTC.

The gene calls are TRBV10-3 and TRBJ1-6, with D unresolved. CDR1 ENHRY and CDR2 SYGVKD come from the germline V gene. This CDR3 spans 13 amino acids. The ends were cut back, 10 bases at V and 8 bases at J, with 15 bases in the middle. The CDR3 DNA reads TGTGCCAGCAGCCCATCGGCGGATTCACCCCTCCACTTT. As protein: CASSPSADSPLHF.

This clonotype was seen only a few times. V is TRBV12-3 or TRBV12-4 and J is TRBJ2-2; no definite D call. CDR3 length: 14 residues. V was shortened by 1 base and J by 7 bases, with 10 bases between the two germline ends. CDR3 bases: TGTGCCAGCAGTTTAGGGCTAGACGGCGGGGAGCTGTTTTTT. Its translation is CASSLGLDGGELFF.

This clonotype occurred many times. The CDR3 region has the DNA TGTGCCAGCAGCCGGGACAGGGGGACCTATGGCTACACCTTC. This gives the protein CASSRDRGTYGYTF. J is TRBJ1-2 and V is TRBV7-8; 11 positions match TRBD1. This CDR3 region has 14 residues. With 5 bases clipped from V and 4 bases from J, the junction kept 3 bases outside the gene matches. The germline CDR1 and CDR2 sequences are SGHVS and FQNEAQ.

The chain has TRBV7-9 and TRBJ2-5; D possibly corresponds to TRBD2 (6 bases). V was clipped by 8 bases and J by 3 bases, with 19 bases between them. CDR3 length: 15 residues. In germline, CDR1 is SEHNR, CDR2 FQNEAQ (reference sequence). The CDR3 nucleotides are TGTGCCAGCGCCAGCTCCCGGGAGATCGAAGAGACCCAGTACTTC. The encoded protein is CASASSREIEETQYF.

This clonotype was detected ten times or more. The V call is TRBV6-1, the J call TRBJ2-7, with a tentative D call TRBD2 (5 bases). Looked up from germline, CDR1 is MNHNS and CDR2 is SASEGT. V lost 0 bases and J lost 6, with 6 bases in between. CDR3 length: 12 residues. CDR3 protein: CASSEAGGEQYF. In DNA form, the CDR3 reads TGTGCCAGCAGTGAAGCAGGAGGCGAGCAGTACTTC.